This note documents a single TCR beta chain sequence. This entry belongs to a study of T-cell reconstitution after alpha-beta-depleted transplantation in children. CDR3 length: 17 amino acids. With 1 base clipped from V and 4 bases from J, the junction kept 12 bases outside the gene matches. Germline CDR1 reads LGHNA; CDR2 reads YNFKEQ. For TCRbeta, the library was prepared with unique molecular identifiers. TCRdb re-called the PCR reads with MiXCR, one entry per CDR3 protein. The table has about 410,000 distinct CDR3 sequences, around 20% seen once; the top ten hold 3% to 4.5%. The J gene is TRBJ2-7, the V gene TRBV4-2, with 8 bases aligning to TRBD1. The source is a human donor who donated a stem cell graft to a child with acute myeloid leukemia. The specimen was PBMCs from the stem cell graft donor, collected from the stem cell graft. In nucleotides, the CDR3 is TGTGCCAGCAGCCAAGGGTCGACCGGGACAGGAGCGTACGAGCAGTACTTC. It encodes CASSQGSTGTGAYEQYF.